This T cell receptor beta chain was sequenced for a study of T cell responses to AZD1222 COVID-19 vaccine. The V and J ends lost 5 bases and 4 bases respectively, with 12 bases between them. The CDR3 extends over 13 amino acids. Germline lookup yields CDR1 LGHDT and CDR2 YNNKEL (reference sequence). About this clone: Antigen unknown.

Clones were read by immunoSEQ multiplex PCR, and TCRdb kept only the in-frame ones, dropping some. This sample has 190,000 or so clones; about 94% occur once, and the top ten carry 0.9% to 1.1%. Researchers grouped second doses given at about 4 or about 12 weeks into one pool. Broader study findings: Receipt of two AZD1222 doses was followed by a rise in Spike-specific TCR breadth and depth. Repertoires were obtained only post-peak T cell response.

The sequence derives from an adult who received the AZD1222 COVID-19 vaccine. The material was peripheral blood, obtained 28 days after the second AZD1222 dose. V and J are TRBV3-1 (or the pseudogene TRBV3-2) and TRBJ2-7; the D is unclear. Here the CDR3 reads CASSAHAPYEQYF. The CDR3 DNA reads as TGTGCCAGCAGCGCTCATGCCCCTTACGAGCAGTACTTC.